The sequence of this T cell receptor (beta chain) was determined in a study of technical replicates of blood from a handful of donors. The ends lost 4 bases at V and 8 bases at J; junction bases unmatched: 5. The germline V gene encodes CDR1 SGDLS and CDR2 YYNGEE. The CDR3 has 12 amino acids. Sequencing was performed with immunoSEQ multiplex PCR; in TCRdb, only in-frame clones are kept and a portion is missing. The sample yields 85,000 to 100,000 clones, around 93% seen once. The V gene is TRBV9, the J gene TRBJ1-2, with 7 bases lining up with TRBD1. Source material: T cells isolated from PBMCs. The origin of this receptor is a human donor in good health. CDR3 residues: CASSLAGGGYTF. In DNA form, the CDR3 reads TGTGCCAGCAGCCTAGCAGGGGGGGGCTACACCTTC.